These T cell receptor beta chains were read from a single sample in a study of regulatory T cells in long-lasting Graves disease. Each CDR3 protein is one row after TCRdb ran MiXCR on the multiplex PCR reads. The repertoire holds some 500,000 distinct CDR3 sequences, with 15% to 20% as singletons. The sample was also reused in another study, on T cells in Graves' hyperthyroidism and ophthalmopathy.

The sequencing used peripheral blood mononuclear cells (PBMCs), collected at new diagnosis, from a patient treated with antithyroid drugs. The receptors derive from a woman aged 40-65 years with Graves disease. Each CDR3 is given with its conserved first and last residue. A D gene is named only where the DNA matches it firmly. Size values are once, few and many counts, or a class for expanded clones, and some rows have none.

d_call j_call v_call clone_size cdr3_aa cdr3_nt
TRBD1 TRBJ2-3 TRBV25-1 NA CASSAQGARTDTQYF TGTGCCAGCAGTGCCCAGGGGGCGCGGACAGATACGCAGTATTTT
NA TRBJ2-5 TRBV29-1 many CSVAPVPDQETQYF TGCAGCGTTGCCCCGGTTCCTGACCAAGAGACCCAGTACTTC
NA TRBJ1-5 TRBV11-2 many CASSPWWNQPQHF TGTGCCAGCAGCCCTTGGTGGAATCAGCCCCAGCATTTT
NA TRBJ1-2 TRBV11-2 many CAAGEGTYGYTF TGTGCCGCGGGGGAGGGAACGTATGGCTACACCTTC
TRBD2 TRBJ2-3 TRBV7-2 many CASSLALADTDTQYF TGTGCCAGCAGCTTAGCCCTAGCGGACACAGATACGCAGTATTTT
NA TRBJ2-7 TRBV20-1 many CSARDSVGSTYEQYF TGCAGTGCTAGAGATAGTGTGGGCAGCACCTACGAGCAGTACTTC
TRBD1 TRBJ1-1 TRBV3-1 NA CASSPGQFFIGAFF TGTGCCAGCAGTCCGGGACAGTTCTTTATTGGAGCTTTCTTT
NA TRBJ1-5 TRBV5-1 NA CASSLQADSNQPQHF TGCGCCAGCAGCTTACAGGCAGATAGCAATCAGCCCCAGCATTTT
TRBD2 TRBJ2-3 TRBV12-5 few CASGAGGGWSDTQYF TGTGCTAGTGGTGCCGGCGGGGGGTGGTCAGATACGCAGTATTTT
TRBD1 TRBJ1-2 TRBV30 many CAWSVNRGGYTF TGTGCCTGGAGTGTTAACAGGGGTGGCTACACCTTC